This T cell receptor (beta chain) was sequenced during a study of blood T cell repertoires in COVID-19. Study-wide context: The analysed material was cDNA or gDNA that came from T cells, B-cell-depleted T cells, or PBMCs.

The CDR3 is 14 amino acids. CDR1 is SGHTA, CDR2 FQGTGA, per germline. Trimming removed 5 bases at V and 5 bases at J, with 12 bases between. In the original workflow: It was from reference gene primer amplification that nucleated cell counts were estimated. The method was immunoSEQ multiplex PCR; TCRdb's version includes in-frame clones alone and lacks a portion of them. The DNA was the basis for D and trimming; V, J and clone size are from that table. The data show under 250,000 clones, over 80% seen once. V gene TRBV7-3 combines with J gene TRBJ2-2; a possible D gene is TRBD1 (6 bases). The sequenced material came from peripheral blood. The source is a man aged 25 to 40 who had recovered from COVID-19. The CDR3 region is CASSAHRETGELFF. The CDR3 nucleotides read TGTGCCAGCAGCGCCCACAGGGAAACCGGGGAGCTGTTTTTT.